The 18 T cell receptor beta chains reported below all come from one sample, sequenced in a study of blood T cell repertoires in COVID-19. TCRdb's table, derived via immunoSEQ multiplex PCR, lists solely in-frame clones and lacks some. The sample lists about 280,000 clones, nearly 90% seen once, with 1.7% in the top ten. The sample taken for sequencing was PBMCs or T cells enriched from blood (not recorded which). Receptors originate from a woman under 30 with acute COVID-19.

V gene TRBV7-2 combines with J gene TRBJ2-7, with a possible D match to TRBD1 (6 bases). V dropped 5 bases and J dropped 1 base, with 9 bases sitting between them. The V gene's germline CDR1 is SGHTA and CDR2 FQGNSA. The CDR3 runs to 13 residues. The CDR3 DNA follows: TGTGCCAGCAGCCGAGGGACATCCTACGAGCAGTACTTC. As protein: CASSRGTSYEQYF. The variable domain in full, completed from reference TRBV7-2 and TRBJ2-7, reads GAGVSQSPSNKVTEKGKDVELRCDPISGHTALYWYRQSLGQGLEFLIYFQGNSAPDKSGLPSDRFSAERTGGSVSTLTIQRTQQEDSAVYLCASSRGTSYEQYFGPGTRLTVT.

This clone was detected only once. The genes are TRBV2 and TRBJ2-7; 8 bases agree with TRBD1. The CDR3 totals 15 residues. Trimming removed 6 bases from V and 3 bases from J; junction bases left unmatched: 10. The germline V gene has CDR1 SNHLY and CDR2 FYNNEI. The CDR3, as DNA: TGTGCCAGCAGCGCTGGGACAGGTCCCTACTACGAGCAGTACTTC. It is translated as CASSAGTGPYYEQYF.

The chain has TRBV6-5 and TRBJ1-5; D unresolved. Germline V gives CDR1 MNHEY, CDR2 SVGAGI. The ends were cut back, 8 bases at V and 0 bases at J, with 14 bases in the middle. CDR3 length: 15 amino acids. This CDR3 is CASGYKENSNQPQHF. The CDR3 DNA follows: TGTGCCAGCGGATACAAGGAGAATAGCAATCAGCCCCAGCATTTT.

This rearrangement joins TRBV7-6 to TRBJ2-3; D gene ambiguous. CDR1 SGHVS and CDR2 FNYEAQ come from the germline V gene. Trimming cost V 1 base and J 2 bases, with 10 bases left between them. The CDR3 length is 15 residues. CDR3 in amino acids: CASSLGVVPTDTQYF. The CDR3 nucleotides are TGTGCCAGCAGCTTAGGAGTAGTACCCACAGATACGCAGTATTTT.

This chain connects TRBV6-5 to TRBJ2-7, with D perhaps TRBD2 (5 bases). V dropped 6 bases and J dropped 0 bases, with 12 bases sitting between them. Germline CDR1 MNHEY, CDR2 SVGAGI. The CDR3 is made up of 14 amino acids. The CDR3 DNA sequence: TGTGCCAGCAGGCGGTTGAGGGTCTCCTACGAGCAGTACTTC. It is translated as CASRRLRVSYEQYF.

This chain connects TRBV5-6 to TRBJ1-1; D unclear. V was trimmed by 3 bases and J by 2 bases, leaving 14 bases between them. CDR1 is SGHDT and CDR2 is YYEEEE in the germline V gene. The CDR3 is 15 residues long. The CDR3 loop reads CASSWAGSINTEAFF. As DNA, the CDR3 is TGTGCCAGCAGCTGGGCGGGCAGTATTAACACTGAAGCTTTCTTT.

For the CDR3, the DNA is TGCGCCAGCAGCTTGGAACTAGCACATGTTCCCTACAATGAGCAGTTCTTC. Protein: CASSLELAHVPYNEQFF. This chain uses TRBV5-1 with TRBJ2-1; perhaps TRBD2 as D (6 bases). V lost 0 bases and J 2 bases, leaving 15 bases between the germline ends. Germline CDR1 SGHRS, CDR2 YFSETQ. CDR3 length: 17 amino acids. Together with reference TRBV5-1 and TRBJ2-1, the CDR3 gives the full variable domain: KAGVTQTPRYLIKTRGQQVTLSCSPISGHRSVSWYQQTPGQGLQFLFEYFSETQRNKGNFPGRFSGRQFSNSRSEMNVSTLELGDSALYLCASSLELAHVPYNEQFFGPGTRLTVL.

In its sample, this clone was seen a few times. The rearrangement links TRBV5-4 to TRBJ2-2; 15 bases are a match to TRBD2. Losses at the gene ends were 3 bases for V and 6 bases for J; bases not matched to a gene: 6. The CDR3 has 17 amino acids. Germline values: CDR1 SGHNT, CDR2 YYREEE (reference sequence). CDR3 DNA sequence: TGTGCCAGCAGCTCAGGACTAGCGGGAGGGCAACCCGGGGAGCTGTTTTTT. Protein: CASSSGLAGGQPGELFF.

The rearrangement uses TRBV18 and TRBJ1-2; the match to TRBD1 covers 10 bases. The junction had 3 bases not matched to a gene; V was cut back by 3 bases and J by 5 bases. Per the germline V gene, CDR1 is KGHSH and CDR2 is LQKENI. The CDR3 sequence is 14 residues long. This CDR3 reads CASSPGQGKYGYTF. In nucleotides, the CDR3 is TGTGCCAGCTCACCGGGACAGGGGAAGTATGGCTACACCTTC.

V and J are TRBV4-2 and TRBJ1-3; the D gene is possibly TRBD1 (5 bases). The length of the CDR3 is 17 residues. The germline V gene encodes CDR1 LGHNA and CDR2 YNFKEQ. V gave up 1 base and J gave up 1 base, with 14 bases separating them. The CDR3 DNA reads TGTGCCAGCAGCCAAGCGGTGGGGCTGACTTCTGGAAACACCATATATTTT. It translates to CASSQAVGLTSGNTIYF.

This sequence joins TRBV29-1 and TRBJ1-2; D is undetermined. The V and J ends lost 0 bases and 4 bases respectively, with 12 bases between them. The CDR3 loop spans 14 amino acids. Germline CDR1 reads SQVTM; CDR2 reads ANQGSEA. The CDR3: CSVEDREQVYGYTF. CDR3 nucleotide sequence: TGCAGCGTTGAAGATCGGGAACAAGTCTATGGCTACACCTTC.

The chain links TRBV7-9 to TRBJ1-4; TRBD1 matches at 9 bases. This CDR3 is 16 amino acids long. Per the germline V gene, CDR1 is SEHNR and CDR2 is FQNEAQ (reference sequence). The V segment lost 5 bases and the J segment 5 bases; nucleotides outside the gene matches: 9. The CDR3 bases are TGTGCCAGCAGCGAACACTTGGGGACAGGGAATGAAAAACTGTTTTTT. This gives the protein CASSEHLGTGNEKLFF.

The V and J genes are TRBV6-4 and TRBJ1-1; D not certain. The germline CDR1 and CDR2 sequences are MRHNA and SNTAGT. The CDR3 runs to 14 residues. Trimming took 4 bases from V and 4 from J, leaving 13 bases between them. The CDR3 DNA reads as TGTGCCAGCAGTGCGAAGGCGGGGATCACTGAAGCTTTCTTT. This encodes CASSAKAGITEAFF.

V and J are TRBV19 and TRBJ1-6; D is uncertain. CDR1 and CDR2 from the germline V gene are LNHDA and SQIVND (reference sequence). This CDR3 has 15 amino acids. V lost 2 bases to trimming and J lost 5 bases, with 10 bases between them. As DNA, the CDR3 is TGTGCCAGTAGTATACAGAGGGCGAATAATTCACCCCTCCACTTT. As protein: CASSIQRANNSPLHF. Full variable domain (outside the CDR3, taken from reference TRBV19 and TRBJ1-6): DGGITQSPKYLFRKEGQNVTLSCEQNLNHDAMYWYRQDPGQGLRLIYYSQIVNDFQKGDIAEGYSVSREKKESFPLTVTSAQKNPTAFYLCASSIQRANNSPLHFGNGTRLTVT.

The chain carries TRBV2 and TRBJ1-4; D is unresolved. The germline gives CDR1 SNHLY, CDR2 FYNNEI. This CDR3 contains 10 residues. V was trimmed by 4 bases and J by 12 bases, leaving 6 bases between them. In DNA form, the CDR3 reads TGTGCCAGCAGTGTGTCCGAACTGTTTTTT. This sequence encodes CASSVSELFF.

The V gene is TRBV3-1 (or the pseudogene TRBV3-2), the J gene TRBJ1-6; TRBD1 matches 11 bases. The CDR3 extends over 18 amino acids. The V and J ends lost 4 bases and 7 bases, in that order; junction bases with no gene match: 12. Germline assignment: CDR1 LGHDT and CDR2 YNNKEL (reference sequence). The CDR3 loop reads CASSPSDRGRSGNSPLHF. The DNA for the CDR3 is TGTGCCAGCAGCCCCTCGGACAGGGGGCGCTCCGGAAATTCACCCCTCCACTTT.

Here the CDR3 reads CASSLTGTGGRGYTF. In DNA form, the CDR3 reads TGTGCCAGCAGTCTGACCGGGACAGGGGGCCGTGGCTACACCTTC. This sequence joins TRBV6-5 and TRBJ1-2, with 12 bases fitting TRBD1. V lost 5 bases and J lost 7; bases outside the gene matches: 8. CDR1 is MNHEY, CDR2 SVGAGI, per germline. The CDR3 runs 15 residues.

The V call is TRBV28, the J call TRBJ1-2, with TRBD1 matching 10 bases. Germline trimming cut 5 bases from V and 4 bases from J; bases unmatched to any gene: 10. The germline V gene has CDR1 MDHEN and CDR2 SYDVKM. The CDR3 length is 16 residues. CDR3 sequence (DNA): TGTGCCAGCAGTCTATCCGGCGGGACAGGGGCCTATGGCTACACCTTC. Translation: CASSLSGGTGAYGYTF.